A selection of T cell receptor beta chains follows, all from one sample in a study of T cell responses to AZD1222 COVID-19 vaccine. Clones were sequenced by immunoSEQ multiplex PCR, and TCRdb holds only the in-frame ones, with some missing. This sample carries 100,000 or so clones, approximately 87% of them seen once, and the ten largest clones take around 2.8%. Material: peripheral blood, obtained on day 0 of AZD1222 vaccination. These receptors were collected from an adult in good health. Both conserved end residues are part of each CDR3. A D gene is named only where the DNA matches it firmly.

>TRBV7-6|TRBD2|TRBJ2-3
CASSLVAGPTDTQYF
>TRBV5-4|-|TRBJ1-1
CASTTGRMNTEAFF
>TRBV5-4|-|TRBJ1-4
CASSLGQGTNEKLFF
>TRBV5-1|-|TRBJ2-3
CASSSDFTDTQYF
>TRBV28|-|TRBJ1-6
CASSSQKDSPLHF
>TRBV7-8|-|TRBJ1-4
CASSLNGGEKLFF
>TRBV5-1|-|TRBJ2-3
CASSFLNTQYF
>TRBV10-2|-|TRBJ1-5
CASSELGGPQHF
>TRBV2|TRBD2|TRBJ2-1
CASSEFAREGGNEQFF
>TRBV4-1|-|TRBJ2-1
CASSPQAGLLNNEQFF
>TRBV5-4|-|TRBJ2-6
CASSLGSSGANVLTF
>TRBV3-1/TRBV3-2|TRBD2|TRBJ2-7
CASSQGLAGDIGYEQYF
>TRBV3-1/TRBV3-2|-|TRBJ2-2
CASSQSFTGELFF
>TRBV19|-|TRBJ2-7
CASSIGATPSYEQYF
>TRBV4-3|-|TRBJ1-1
CASGSGLATEAFF
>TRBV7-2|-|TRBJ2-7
CASSLRGEQYF